This TCR beta chain appears in the sequencing data of a study of blood T cell repertoires in COVID-19. Study-wide background: Both acute and convalescent COVID-19 samples were obtained from the United States, Italy and Spain.

Profiling relied on immunoSEQ multiplex PCR, and the TCRdb table lists in-frame clones only, not all of them. The sample includes 250,000 or so clones, 70% to 90% of them seen just once. The V end lost 0 bases, the J end lost 7 bases, and 9 bases lay between the germline ends. This CDR3 contains 13 residues. CDR1 and CDR2 from the germline V gene are GTSNPN and SVGIG (reference sequence). Sequencing input: peripheral blood. The receptor's source is a man in his fifties with acute or convalescent COVID-19. The chain combines TRBV30 with TRBJ1-4; the D is unclear. CDR3 nucleotides: TGTGCCTGGAGTGTACTACAAGGTGAAAAACTGTTTTTT. Translating gives CAWSVLQGEKLFF.